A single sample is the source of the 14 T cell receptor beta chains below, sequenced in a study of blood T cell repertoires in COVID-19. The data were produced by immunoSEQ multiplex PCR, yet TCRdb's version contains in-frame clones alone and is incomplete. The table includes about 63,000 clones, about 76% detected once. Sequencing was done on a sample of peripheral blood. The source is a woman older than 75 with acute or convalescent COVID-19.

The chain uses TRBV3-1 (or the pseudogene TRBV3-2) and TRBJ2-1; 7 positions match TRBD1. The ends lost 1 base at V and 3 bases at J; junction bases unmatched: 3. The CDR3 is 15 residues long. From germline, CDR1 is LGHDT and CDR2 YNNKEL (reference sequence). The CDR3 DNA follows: TGTGCCAGCAGCCAAGTGGGACAGAGCTACAATGAGCAGTTCTTC. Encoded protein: CASSQVGQSYNEQFF.

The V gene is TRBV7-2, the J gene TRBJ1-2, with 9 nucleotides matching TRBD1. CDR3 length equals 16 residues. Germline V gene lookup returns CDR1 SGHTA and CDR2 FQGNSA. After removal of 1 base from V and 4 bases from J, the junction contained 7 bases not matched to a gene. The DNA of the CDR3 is TGTGCCAGCAGCTTAGGCGGACAGGGGAGTACCTATGGCTACACCTTC. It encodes CASSLGGQGSTYGYTF.

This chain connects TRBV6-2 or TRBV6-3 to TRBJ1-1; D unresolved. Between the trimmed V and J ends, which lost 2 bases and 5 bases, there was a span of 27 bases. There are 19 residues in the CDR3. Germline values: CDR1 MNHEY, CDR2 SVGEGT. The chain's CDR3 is CASSYPGVHGPNGITEAFF. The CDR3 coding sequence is TGTGCCAGCAGTTACCCCGGGGTCCACGGGCCAAACGGAATAACTGAAGCTTTCTTT.

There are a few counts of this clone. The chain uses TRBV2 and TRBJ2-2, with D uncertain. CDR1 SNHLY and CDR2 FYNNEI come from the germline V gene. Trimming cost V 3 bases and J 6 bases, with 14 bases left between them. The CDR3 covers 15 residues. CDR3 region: CASSDGLPPPGELFF. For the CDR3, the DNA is TGTGCCAGCAGTGACGGTCTCCCACCCCCCGGGGAGCTGTTTTTT.

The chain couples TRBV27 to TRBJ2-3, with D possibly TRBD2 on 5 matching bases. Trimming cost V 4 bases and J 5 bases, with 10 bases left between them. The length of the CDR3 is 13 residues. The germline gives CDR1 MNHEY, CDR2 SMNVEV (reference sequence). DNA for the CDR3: TGTGCCAGCAGTTGGACTTCGCAAGATACGCAGTATTTT. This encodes CASSWTSQDTQYF.

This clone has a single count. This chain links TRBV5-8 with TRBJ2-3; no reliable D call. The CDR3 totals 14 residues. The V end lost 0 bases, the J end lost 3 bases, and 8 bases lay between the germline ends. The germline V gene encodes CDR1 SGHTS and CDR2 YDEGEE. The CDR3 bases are TGTGCCAGCAGCTTGGGGGCTACTACAGATACGCAGTATTTT. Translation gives CASSLGATTDTQYF.

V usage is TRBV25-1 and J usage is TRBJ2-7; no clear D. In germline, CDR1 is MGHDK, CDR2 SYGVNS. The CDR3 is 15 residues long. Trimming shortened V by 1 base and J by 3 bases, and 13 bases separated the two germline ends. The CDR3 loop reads CASSEFQLRSYEQYF. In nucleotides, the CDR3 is TGTGCCAGCAGTGAATTTCAACTCCGGAGCTACGAGCAGTACTTC.

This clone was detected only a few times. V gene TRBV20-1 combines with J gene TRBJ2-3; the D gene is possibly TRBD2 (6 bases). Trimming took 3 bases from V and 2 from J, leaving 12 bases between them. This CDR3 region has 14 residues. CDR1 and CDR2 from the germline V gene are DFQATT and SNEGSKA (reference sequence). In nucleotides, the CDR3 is TGCAGTGCTAGTAGGGGACTGTCCACAGATACGCAGTATTTT. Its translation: CSASRGLSTDTQYF.

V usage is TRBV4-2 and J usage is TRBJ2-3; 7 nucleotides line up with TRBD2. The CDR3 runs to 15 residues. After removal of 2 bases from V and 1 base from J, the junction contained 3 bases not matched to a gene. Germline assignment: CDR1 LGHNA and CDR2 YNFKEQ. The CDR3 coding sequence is TGTGCCAGCAGCCAACCCGGACTAGGCACAGATACGCAGTATTTT. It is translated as CASSQPGLGTDTQYF.

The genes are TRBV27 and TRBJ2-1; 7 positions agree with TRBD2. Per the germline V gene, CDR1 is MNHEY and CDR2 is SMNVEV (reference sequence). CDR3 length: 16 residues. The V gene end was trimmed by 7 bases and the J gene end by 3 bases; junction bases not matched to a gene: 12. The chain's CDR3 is CASMGSSGTYYNEQFF. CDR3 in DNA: TGTGCCAGCATGGGGTCAAGCGGGACTTACTACAATGAGCAGTTCTTC.

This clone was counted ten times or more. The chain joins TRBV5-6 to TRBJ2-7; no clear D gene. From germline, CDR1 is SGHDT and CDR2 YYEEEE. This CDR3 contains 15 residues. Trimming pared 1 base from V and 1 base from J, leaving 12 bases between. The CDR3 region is CASSLWASPSYEQYF. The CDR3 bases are TGTGCCAGCAGCTTGTGGGCCTCTCCGTCCTACGAGCAGTACTTC.

The CDR3 nucleotides are TGCGCCAGCAGCTTGACAGGGGCGTGGTACGAGCAGTACTTC. Its translation is CASSLTGAWYEQYF. This chain links TRBV5-1 with TRBJ2-7, with 7 bases matching TRBD1. CDR1 is SGHRS and CDR2 is YFSETQ in the germline V gene. The junction had 5 bases not matched to a gene; V was cut back by 1 base and J by 4 bases. This CDR3 contains 14 residues.

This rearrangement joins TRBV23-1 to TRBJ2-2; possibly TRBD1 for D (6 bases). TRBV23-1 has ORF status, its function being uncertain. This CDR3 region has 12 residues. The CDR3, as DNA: TGCGTGGGGACACCGAACACCGGGGAGCTGTTTTTT. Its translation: CVGTPNTGELFF.

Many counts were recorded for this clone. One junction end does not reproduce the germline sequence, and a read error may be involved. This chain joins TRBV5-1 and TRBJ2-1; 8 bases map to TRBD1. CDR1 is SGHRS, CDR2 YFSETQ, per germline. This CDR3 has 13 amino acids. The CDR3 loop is CASSPHQGALSVF. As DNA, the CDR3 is TGCGCCAGCAGCCCACACCAGGGGGCACTTTCGGTCTTC.